This is a list of T cell receptor beta chains from one sample in a study of blood T cells in healthy people across ages. TCRdb redid the calling of the 5' RACE reads with MiXCR, one entry per CDR3 protein. Among about 1.7 million distinct CDR3 sequences, roughly 30% were seen once, and the ten largest hold more than 6%. The sample was blood. Receptors were obtained from a woman in her 30s in good health. CDR3s include the opening cysteine and the closing phenylalanine or tryptophan. A D gene is named only where the DNA matches it firmly. Clone sizes are given selectively: once, few, many, or a class where the clone is expanded.

CDR3 protein	CDR3 DNA	V gene	J gene	D gene	clone size
CASSLGGGPYQANEQFF	TGTGCCAGCAGCCTGGGAGGGGGGCCCTACCAAGCGAATGAGCAGTTCTTC	TRBV7-8	TRBJ2-1	-	few
CASAGTQGAGANVLTF	TGCGCCAGCGCCGGGACACAGGGCGCCGGGGCCAACGTCCTGACTTTC	TRBV5-1	TRBJ2-6	-	-
CASSYSRGPEQYF	TGTGCCAGCAGTTACTCGAGGGGCCCGGAGCAGTACTTC	TRBV6-5	TRBJ2-5	-	-
CASSQDENRGGLSYEQYF	TGTGCCAGCAGCCAAGACGAGAACCGCGGGGGGCTTTCCTACGAGCAGTACTTC	TRBV4-2	TRBJ2-7	TRBD2	many
CASAGGNQPQHF	TGTGCCAGTGCTGGGGGGAATCAGCCCCAGCATTTT	TRBV19	TRBJ1-5	-	few
CASSLAASRNEQCF	TGTGCCAGCAGCTTAGCGGCGAGTCGGAATGAGCAGTGCTTC	TRBV7-2	TRBJ2-1	-	-
CSASTGFYGYTF	TGCAGTGCGTCTACAGGGTTCTATGGCTACACCTTC	TRBV20-1	TRBJ1-2	-	few
CASSPLWDGRSPLHF	TGTGCCAGCAGCCCTCTCTGGGACGGTCGATCACCCCTCCACTTT	TRBV3-1	TRBJ1-6	-	-
CTSSLEQEANEQFF	TGTACCAGCAGCTTAGAACAGGAAGCTAATGAGCAGTTCTTC	TRBV7-2	TRBJ2-1	-	-
CASSAGTGGSDTQYF	TGCGCCAGCAGCGCCGGGACAGGGGGCTCAGATACGCAGTATTTT	TRBV5-1	TRBJ2-3	TRBD1	-
CASTRLPSTDTQYF	TGCGCCAGCACCCGACTACCTAGCACAGATACGCAGTATTTT	TRBV5-1	TRBJ2-3	-	-
CAWIGLAGGASTGTQYF	TGTGCCTGGATCGGGCTAGCGGGGGGTGCTAGCACAGGTACGCAGTATTTT	TRBV30	TRBJ2-3	TRBD2	-
CASSLIRGPSYEQYF	TGTGCCAGCAGTTTAATCAGGGGCCCCTCCTACGAGCAGTACTTC	TRBV27	TRBJ2-7	-	-
CASSQGQREGYNEQFF	TGTGCCAGCAGCCAAGGCCAGCGGGAGGGCTACAATGAGCAGTTCTTC	TRBV14	TRBJ2-1	TRBD2	few